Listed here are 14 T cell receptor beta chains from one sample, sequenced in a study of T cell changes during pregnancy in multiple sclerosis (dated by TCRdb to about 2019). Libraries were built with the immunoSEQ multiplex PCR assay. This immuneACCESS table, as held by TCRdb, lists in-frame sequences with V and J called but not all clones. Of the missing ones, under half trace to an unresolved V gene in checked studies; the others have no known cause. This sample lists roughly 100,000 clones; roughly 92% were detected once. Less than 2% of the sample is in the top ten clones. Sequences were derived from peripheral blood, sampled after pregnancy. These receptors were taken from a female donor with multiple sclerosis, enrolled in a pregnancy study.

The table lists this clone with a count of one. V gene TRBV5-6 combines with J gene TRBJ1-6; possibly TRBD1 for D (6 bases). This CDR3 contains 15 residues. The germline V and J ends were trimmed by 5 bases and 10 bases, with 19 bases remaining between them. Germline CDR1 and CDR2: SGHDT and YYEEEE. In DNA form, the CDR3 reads TGTGCCAGCAGTACTGGGGGAAACAGGGTCTCACCCCTCCACTTT. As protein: CASSTGGNRVSPLHF. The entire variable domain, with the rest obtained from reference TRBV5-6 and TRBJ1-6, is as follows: DAGVTQSPTHLIKTRGQQVTLRCSPKSGHDTVSWYQQALGQGPQFIFQYYEEEERQRGNFPDRFSGHQFPNYSSELNVNALLLGDSALYLCASSTGGNRVSPLHFGNGTRLTVT.

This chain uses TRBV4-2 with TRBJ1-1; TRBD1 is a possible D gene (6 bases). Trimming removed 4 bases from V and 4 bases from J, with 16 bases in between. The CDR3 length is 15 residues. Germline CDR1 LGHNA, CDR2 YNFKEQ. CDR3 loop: CASSRQSRGGTEAFF. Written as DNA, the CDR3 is TGTGCCAGCAGCCGCCAATCCAGGGGCGGCACTGAAGCTTTCTTT.

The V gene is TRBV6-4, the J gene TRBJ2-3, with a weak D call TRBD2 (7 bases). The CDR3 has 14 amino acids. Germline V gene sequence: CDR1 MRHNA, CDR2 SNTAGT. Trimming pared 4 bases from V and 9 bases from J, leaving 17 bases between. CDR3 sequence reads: CASSGGGATDTQYF. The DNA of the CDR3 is TGTGCCAGCAGTGGTGGGGGGGCCACGGACACGCAGTATTTT.

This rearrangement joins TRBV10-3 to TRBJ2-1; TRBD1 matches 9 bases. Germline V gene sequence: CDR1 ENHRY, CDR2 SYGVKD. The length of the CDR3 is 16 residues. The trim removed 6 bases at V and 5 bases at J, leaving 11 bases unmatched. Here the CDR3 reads CAISDSTGGYDNEQFF. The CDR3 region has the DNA TGTGCCATCAGCGACTCGACAGGGGGTTACGACAATGAGCAGTTCTTC.

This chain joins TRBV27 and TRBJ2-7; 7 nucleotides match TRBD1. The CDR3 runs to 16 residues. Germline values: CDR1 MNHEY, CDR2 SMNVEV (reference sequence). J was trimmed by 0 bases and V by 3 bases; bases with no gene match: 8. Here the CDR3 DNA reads TGTGCCAGCAGTTTTTACCCGGGACAGAGCTCCTACGAGCAGTACTTC. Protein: CASSFYPGQSSYEQYF.

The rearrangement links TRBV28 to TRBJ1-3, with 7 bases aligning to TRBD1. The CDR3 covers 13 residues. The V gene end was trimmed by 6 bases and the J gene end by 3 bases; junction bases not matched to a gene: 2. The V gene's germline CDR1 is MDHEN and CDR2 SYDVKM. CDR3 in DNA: TGTGCCAGCAGCCAGGGGGGTGGAAACACCATATATTTT. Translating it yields CASSQGGGNTIYF.

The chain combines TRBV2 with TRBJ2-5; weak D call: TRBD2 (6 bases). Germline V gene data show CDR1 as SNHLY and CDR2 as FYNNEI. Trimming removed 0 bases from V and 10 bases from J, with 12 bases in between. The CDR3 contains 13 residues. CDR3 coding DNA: TGTGCCAGCAGTGAAGCGGGCATGGGGGGCCAGTACTTC. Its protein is CASSEAGMGGQYF.

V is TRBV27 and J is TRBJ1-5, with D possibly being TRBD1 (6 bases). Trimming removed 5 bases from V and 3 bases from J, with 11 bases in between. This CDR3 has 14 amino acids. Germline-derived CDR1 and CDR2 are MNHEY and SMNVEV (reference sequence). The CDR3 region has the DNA TGTGCCAGCAGTGTTCAGGGGATCAATCAGCCCCAGCATTTT. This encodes CASSVQGINQPQHF.

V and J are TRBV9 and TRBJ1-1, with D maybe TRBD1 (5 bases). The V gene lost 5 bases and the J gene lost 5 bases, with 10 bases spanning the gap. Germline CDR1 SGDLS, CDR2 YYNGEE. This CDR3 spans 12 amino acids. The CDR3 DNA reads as TGTGCCAGCAGGGGGGGGGAGACTGAAGCTTTCTTT. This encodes CASRGGETEAFF.

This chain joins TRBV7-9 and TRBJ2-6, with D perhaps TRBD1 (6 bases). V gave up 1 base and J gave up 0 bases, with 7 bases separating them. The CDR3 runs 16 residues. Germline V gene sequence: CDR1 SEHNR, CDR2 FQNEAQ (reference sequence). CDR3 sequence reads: CASSLVTGSGANVLTF. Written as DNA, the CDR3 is TGTGCCAGCAGCTTAGTGACAGGCTCTGGGGCCAACGTCCTGACTTTC.

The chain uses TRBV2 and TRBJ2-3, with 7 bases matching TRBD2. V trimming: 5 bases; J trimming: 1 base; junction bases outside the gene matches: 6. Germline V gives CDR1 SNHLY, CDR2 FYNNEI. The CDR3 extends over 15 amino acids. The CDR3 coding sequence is TGTGCCAGCAGTCGACTAGCAACCCGCACAGATACGCAGTATTTT. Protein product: CASSRLATRTDTQYF.

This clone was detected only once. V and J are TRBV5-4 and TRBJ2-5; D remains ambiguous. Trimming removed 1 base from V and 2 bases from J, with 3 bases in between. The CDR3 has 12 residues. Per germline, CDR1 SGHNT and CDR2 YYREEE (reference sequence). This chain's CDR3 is CASSLQQETQYF. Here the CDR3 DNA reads TGTGCCAGCAGCTTGCAACAAGAGACCCAGTACTTC.

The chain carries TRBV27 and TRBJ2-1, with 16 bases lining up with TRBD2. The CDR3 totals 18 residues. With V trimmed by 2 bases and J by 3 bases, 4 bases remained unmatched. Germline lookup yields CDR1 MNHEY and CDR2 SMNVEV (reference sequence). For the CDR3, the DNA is TGTGCCAGCAGTTTAGCGGGACTAGCGGGGGGGAGCTACAATGAGCAGTTCTTC. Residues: CASSLAGLAGGSYNEQFF.

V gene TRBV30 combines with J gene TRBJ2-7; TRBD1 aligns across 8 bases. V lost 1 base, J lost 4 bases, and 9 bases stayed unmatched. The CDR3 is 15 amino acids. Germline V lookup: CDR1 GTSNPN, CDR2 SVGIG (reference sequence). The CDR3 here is CAWSAGQGVSYEQYF. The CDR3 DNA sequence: TGTGCCTGGAGTGCCGGACAGGGAGTCTCGTACGAGCAGTACTTC. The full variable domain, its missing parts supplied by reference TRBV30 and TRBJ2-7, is SQTIHQWPATLVQPVGSPLSLECTVEGTSNPNLYWYRQAAGRGLQLLFYSVGIGQISSEVPQNLSASRPQDRQFILSSKKLLLSDSGFYLCAWSAGQGVSYEQYFGPGTRLTVT.